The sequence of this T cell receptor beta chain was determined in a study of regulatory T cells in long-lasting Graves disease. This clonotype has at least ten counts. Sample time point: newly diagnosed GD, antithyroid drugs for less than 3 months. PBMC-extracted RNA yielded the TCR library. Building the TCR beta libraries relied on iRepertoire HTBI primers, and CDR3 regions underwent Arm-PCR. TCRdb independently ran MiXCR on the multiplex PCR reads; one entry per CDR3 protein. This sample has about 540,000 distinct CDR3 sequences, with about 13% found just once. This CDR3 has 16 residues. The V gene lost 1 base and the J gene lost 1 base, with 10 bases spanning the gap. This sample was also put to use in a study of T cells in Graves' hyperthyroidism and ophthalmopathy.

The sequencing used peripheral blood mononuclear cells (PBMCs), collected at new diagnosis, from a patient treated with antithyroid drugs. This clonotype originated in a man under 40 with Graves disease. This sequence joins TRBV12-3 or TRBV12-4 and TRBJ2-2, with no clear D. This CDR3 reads CASSLVPIGNTGELFF. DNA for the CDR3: TGTGCCAGCAGTTTAGTTCCCATCGGGAACACCGGGGAGCTGTTTTTT.